These T cell receptor beta chains were read from a single sample in a study of blood T cell repertoires in COVID-19. The table came from immunoSEQ multiplex PCR; TCRdb's copy has only in-frame clones and leaves some out. The sample carries around 300,000 clones, about nine tenths recorded once. The sequenced material came from peripheral blood. The receptors come from a woman aged 30 to 39 with active or convalescent COVID-19. CDR3s include the opening cysteine and the closing phenylalanine or tryptophan. The D gene is left open where the match is weak. Not every row has a clone size; where given, it reads once, few, many or a size class.

V gene: TRBV6-2/TRBV6-3; J gene: TRBJ2-5; D gene: .; clone size: once; CDR3 protein: CASSFQGQETQYF; CDR3 DNA: TGTGCCAGCAGTTTCCAGGGGCAAGAGACCCAGTACTTC
V gene: TRBV29-1; J gene: TRBJ2-5; D gene: .; clone size: .; CDR3 protein: CSVVRQGKETQYF; CDR3 DNA: TGCAGCGTTGTGAGGCAGGGTAAAGAGACCCAGTACTTC
V gene: TRBV18; J gene: TRBJ2-3; D gene: .; clone size: .; CDR3 protein: CASSTPRGGSTDTQYF; CDR3 DNA: TGTGCCAGCTCTACACCCCGCGGGGGCAGCACAGATACGCAGTATTTT
V gene: TRBV9; J gene: TRBJ1-2; D gene: .; clone size: .; CDR3 protein: CASSQQGNRDGYTF; CDR3 DNA: TGTGCCAGCAGCCAACAGGGAAACAGGGATGGCTACACCTTC
V gene: TRBV7-3; J gene: TRBJ1-1; D gene: .; clone size: .; CDR3 protein: CASSSTGNTEAFF; CDR3 DNA: TGTGCCAGCAGCTCGACAGGGAACACTGAAGCTTTCTTT
V gene: TRBV15; J gene: TRBJ2-3; D gene: .; clone size: .; CDR3 protein: CATNGQWGDTQYF; CDR3 DNA: TGTGCCACCAACGGACAATGGGGCGATACGCAGTATTTT
V gene: TRBV27; J gene: TRBJ2-1; D gene: TRBD1; clone size: once; CDR3 protein: CASSSEWTGGDNEQFF; CDR3 DNA: TGTGCCAGCAGTTCCGAATGGACAGGGGGAGACAATGAGCAGTTCTTC
V gene: TRBV6-4; J gene: TRBJ2-2; D gene: .; clone size: .; CDR3 protein: CASSVEENTGELFF; CDR3 DNA: TGTGCCAGCAGTGTAGAGGAGAACACCGGGGAGCTGTTTTTT
V gene: TRBV3-1/TRBV3-2; J gene: TRBJ2-2; D gene: .; clone size: .; CDR3 protein: CASSQGGLATGELFF; CDR3 DNA: TGTGCCAGCAGCCAGGGGGGTCTTGCCACCGGGGAGCTGTTTTTT
V gene: TRBV6-5; J gene: TRBJ1-1; D gene: .; clone size: .; CDR3 protein: CASSYSSGPTEAFF; CDR3 DNA: TGTGCCAGCAGTTACTCATCCGGTCCCACTGAAGCTTTCTTT
V gene: TRBV7-6; J gene: TRBJ1-4; D gene: TRBD1; clone size: .; CDR3 protein: CASSLAGQGTNEKLFF; CDR3 DNA: TGTGCCAGCAGCTTAGCCGGACAGGGTACTAATGAAAAACTGTTTTTT
V gene: TRBV28; J gene: TRBJ2-2; D gene: TRBD1; clone size: .; CDR3 protein: CASSQTGAGGELFF; CDR3 DNA: TGTGCCAGCAGTCAAACAGGGGCGGGCGGGGAGCTGTTTTTT
V gene: TRBV19; J gene: TRBJ2-2; D gene: .; clone size: .; CDR3 protein: CASSMSSNVGELFF; CDR3 DNA: TGTGCCAGTAGTATGTCCTCTAATGTGGGGGAGCTGTTTTTT
V gene: TRBV5-1; J gene: TRBJ2-7; D gene: .; clone size: .; CDR3 protein: CASSLAGQTNYEQYF; CDR3 DNA: TGCGCCAGCAGCTTGGCCGGACAGACCAACTACGAGCAGTACTTC
V gene: TRBV27; J gene: TRBJ2-6; D gene: TRBD2; clone size: once; CDR3 protein: CASRSGGATGANVLTF; CDR3 DNA: TGTGCCAGCCGATCCGGGGGGGCTACTGGGGCCAACGTCCTGACTTTC
V gene: TRBV9; J gene: TRBJ1-3; D gene: .; clone size: .; CDR3 protein: CASSVGSGNTIYF; CDR3 DNA: TGTGCCAGCAGCGTCGGCTCTGGAAACACCATATATTTT
V gene: TRBV7-9; J gene: TRBJ1-2; D gene: TRBD1; clone size: .; CDR3 protein: CASSQWTGINFYGYTF; CDR3 DNA: TGTGCCAGCAGCCAATGGACAGGGATTAATTTTTATGGCTACACCTTC
V gene: TRBV10-1; J gene: TRBJ2-2; D gene: TRBD1; clone size: .; CDR3 protein: CASTQVGGQGLAGELFF; CDR3 DNA: TGCGCCAGCACTCAAGTAGGGGGACAGGGGCTGGCCGGGGAGCTGTTTTTT
V gene: TRBV18; J gene: TRBJ1-2; D gene: TRBD1; clone size: .; CDR3 protein: CASSPGRTGLPYGYTF; CDR3 DNA: TGTGCCAGCTCACCCGGACGGACAGGGCTCCCCTATGGCTACACCTTC
V gene: TRBV7-3; J gene: TRBJ1-1; D gene: .; clone size: .; CDR3 protein: CASSLQTGGTEAFF; CDR3 DNA: TGTGCCAGCAGCTTACAAACCGGGGGCACTGAAGCTTTCTTT
V gene: TRBV19; J gene: TRBJ2-6; D gene: TRBD1; clone size: .; CDR3 protein: CASSKSSRGQGAPGANVLTF; CDR3 DNA: TGTGCCAGTAGTAAGTCGAGTAGGGGACAGGGGGCGCCTGGGGCCAACGTCCTGACTTTC
V gene: TRBV5-1; J gene: TRBJ1-1; D gene: TRBD1; clone size: .; CDR3 protein: CASRGQENTEAFF; CDR3 DNA: TGCGCCAGCAGGGGACAGGAGAACACTGAAGCTTTCTTT
V gene: TRBV6-2/TRBV6-3; J gene: TRBJ2-5; D gene: .; clone size: .; CDR3 protein: CASSYRISRETQYF; CDR3 DNA: TGTGCCAGCAGTTACCGAATTAGTCGGGAGACCCAGTACTTC
V gene: TRBV5-6; J gene: TRBJ2-7; D gene: TRBD1; clone size: .; CDR3 protein: CASSLLGQGASYEQYF; CDR3 DNA: TGTGCCAGCAGCCTTCTGGGACAGGGGGCCTCTTACGAGCAGTACTTC
V gene: TRBV19; J gene: TRBJ1-4; D gene: TRBD1; clone size: few; CDR3 protein: CASSMGQSNEKLFF; CDR3 DNA: TGTGCCAGTAGTATGGGACAGTCGAATGAAAAACTGTTTTTT
V gene: TRBV25-1; J gene: TRBJ1-4; D gene: .; clone size: .; CDR3 protein: CASSEYEGGKLFF; CDR3 DNA: TGTGCCAGCAGTGAATATGAAGGGGGAAAACTGTTTTTT